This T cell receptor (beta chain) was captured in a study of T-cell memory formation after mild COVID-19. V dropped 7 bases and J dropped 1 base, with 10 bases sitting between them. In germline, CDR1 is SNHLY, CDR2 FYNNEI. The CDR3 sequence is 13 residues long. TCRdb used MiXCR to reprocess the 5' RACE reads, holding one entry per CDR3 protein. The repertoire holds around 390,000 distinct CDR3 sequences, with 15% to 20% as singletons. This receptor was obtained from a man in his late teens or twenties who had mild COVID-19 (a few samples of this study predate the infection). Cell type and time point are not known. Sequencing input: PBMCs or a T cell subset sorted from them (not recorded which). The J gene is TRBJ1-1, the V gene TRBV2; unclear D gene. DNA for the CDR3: TGTGCCAGCACTCGGCCGTCGAACACTGAAGCTTTCTTT. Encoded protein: CASTRPSNTEAFF.